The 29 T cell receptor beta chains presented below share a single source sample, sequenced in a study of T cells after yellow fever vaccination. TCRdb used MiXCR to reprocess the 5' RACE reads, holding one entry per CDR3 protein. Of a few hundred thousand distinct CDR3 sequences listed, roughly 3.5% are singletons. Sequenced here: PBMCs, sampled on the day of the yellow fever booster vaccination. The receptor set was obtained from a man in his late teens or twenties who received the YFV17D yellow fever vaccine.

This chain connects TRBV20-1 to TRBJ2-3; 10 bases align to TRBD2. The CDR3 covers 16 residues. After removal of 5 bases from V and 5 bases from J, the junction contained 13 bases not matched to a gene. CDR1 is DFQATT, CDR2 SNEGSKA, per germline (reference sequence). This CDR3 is CSAGPYSGGAIDTQYF. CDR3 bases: TGCAGTGCTGGCCCCTACAGCGGGGGGGCGATAGATACGCAGTATTTT.

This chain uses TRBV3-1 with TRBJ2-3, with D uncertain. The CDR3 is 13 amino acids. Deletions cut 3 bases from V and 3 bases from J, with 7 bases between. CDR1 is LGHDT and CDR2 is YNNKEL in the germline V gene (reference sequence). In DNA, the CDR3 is TGTGCCAGCAGCCACAAGGGAACAGATACGCAGTATTTT. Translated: CASSHKGTDTQYF.

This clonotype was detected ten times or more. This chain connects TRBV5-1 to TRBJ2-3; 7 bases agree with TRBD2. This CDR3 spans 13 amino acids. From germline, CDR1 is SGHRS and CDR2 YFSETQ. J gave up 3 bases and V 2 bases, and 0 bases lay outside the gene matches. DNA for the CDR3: TGCGCCAGCAGCTTACTAGCGACAGATACGCAGTATTTT. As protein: CASSLLATDTQYF.

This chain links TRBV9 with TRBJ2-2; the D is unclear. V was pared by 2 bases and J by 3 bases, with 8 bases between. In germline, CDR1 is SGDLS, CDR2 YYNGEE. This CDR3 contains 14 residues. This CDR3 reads CASSVGGYTGELFF. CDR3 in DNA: TGTGCCAGCAGCGTGGGCGGATACACCGGGGAGCTGTTTTTT.

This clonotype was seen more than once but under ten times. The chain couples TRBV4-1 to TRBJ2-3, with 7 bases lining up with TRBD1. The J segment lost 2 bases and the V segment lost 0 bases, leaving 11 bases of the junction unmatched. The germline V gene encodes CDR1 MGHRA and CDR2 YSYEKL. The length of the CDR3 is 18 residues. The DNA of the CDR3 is TGCGCCAGCAGCCAAGAAACTTGGAACAGGGGAATCACAGATACGCAGTATTTT. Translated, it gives CASSQETWNRGITDTQYF.

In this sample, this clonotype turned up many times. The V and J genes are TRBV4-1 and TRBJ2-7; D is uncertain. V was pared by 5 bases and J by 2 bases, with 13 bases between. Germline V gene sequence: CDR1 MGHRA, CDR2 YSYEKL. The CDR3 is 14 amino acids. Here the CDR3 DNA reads TGCGCCAGCAGCTCTCGACTGGGCCCCTACGAGCAGTACGTC. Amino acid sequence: CASSSRLGPYEQYV.

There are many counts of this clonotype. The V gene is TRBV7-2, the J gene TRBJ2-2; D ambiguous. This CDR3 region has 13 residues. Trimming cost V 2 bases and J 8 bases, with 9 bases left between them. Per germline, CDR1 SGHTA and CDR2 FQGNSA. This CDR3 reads CASSLPLAGELFF. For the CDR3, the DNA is TGTGCCAGCAGCTTACCCCTGGCTGGGGAGCTGTTTTTT.

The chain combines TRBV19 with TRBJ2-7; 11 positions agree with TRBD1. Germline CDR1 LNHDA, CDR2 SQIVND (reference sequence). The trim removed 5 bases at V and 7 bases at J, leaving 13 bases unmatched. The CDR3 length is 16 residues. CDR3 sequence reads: CASSAPGQGALLEQYF. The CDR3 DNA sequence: TGTGCCAGTAGTGCCCCTGGACAGGGGGCCCTATTGGAGCAGTACTTC. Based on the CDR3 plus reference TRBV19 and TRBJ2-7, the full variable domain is DGGITQSPKYLFRKEGQNVTLSCEQNLNHDAMYWYRQDPGQGLRLIYYSQIVNDFQKGDIAEGYSVSREKKESFPLTVTSAQKNPTAFYLCASSAPGQGALLEQYFGPGTRLTVT.

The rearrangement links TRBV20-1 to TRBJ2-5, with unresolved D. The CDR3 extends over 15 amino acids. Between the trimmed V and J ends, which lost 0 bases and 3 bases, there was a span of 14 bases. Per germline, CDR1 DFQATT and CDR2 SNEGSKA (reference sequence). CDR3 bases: TGCAGTGCTAGAGATTGGTCAGAACGAAAAGAGACCCAGTACTTC. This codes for CSARDWSERKETQYF.

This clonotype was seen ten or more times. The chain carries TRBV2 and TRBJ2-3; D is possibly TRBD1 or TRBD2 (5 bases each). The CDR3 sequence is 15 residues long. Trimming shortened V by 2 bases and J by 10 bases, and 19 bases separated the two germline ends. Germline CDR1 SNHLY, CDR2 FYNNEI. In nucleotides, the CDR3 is TGTGCCAGCAGTGAACCCCAATTAGAGGGGCTGGCGCAGTATTTT. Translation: CASSEPQLEGLAQYF. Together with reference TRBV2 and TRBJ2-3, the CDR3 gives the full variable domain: EPEVTQTPSHQVTQMGQEVILRCVPISNHLYFYWYRQILGQKVEFLVSFYNNEISEKSEIFDDQFSVERPDGSNFTLKIRSTKLEDSAMYFCASSEPQLEGLAQYFGPGTRLTVL.

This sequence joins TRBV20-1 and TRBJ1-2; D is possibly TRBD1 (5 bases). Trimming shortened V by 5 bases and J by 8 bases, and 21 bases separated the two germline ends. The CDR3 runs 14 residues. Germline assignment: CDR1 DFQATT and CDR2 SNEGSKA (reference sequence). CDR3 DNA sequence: TGCAGTGCTGAGGAGCGTAGGGGAACGCGAGGCTACACCTTC. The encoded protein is CSAEERRGTRGYTF.

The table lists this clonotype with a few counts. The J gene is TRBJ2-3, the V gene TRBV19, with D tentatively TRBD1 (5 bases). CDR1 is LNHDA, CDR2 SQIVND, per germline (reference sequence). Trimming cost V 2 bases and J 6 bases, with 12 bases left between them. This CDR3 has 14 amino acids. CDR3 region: CASSINPRVDTQYF. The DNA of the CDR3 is TGTGCCAGTAGTATAAACCCCAGGGTCGATACGCAGTATTTT. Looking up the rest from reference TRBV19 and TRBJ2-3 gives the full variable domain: DGGITQSPKYLFRKEGQNVTLSCEQNLNHDAMYWYRQDPGQGLRLIYYSQIVNDFQKGDIAEGYSVSREKKESFPLTVTSAQKNPTAFYLCASSINPRVDTQYFGPGTRLTVL.

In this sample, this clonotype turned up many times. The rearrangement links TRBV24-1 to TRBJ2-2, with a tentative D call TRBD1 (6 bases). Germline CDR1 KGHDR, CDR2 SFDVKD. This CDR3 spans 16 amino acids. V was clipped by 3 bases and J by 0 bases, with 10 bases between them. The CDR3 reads CATSDADRPNTGELFF. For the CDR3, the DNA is TGTGCCACCAGTGATGCTGACAGGCCGAACACCGGGGAGCTGTTTTTT.

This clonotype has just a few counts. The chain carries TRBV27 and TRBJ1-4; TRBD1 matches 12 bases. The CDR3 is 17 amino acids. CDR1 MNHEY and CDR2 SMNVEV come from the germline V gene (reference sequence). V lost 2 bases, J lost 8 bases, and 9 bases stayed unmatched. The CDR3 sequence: CASSLRVGGTGGEKLFF. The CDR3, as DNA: TGTGCCAGCAGTTTAAGGGTTGGGGGGACAGGGGGCGAAAAACTGTTTTTT.

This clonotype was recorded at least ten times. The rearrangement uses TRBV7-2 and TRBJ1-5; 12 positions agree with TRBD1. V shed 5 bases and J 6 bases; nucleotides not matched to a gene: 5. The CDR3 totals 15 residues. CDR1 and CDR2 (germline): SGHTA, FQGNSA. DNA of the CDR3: TGTGCCAGCAGCCCAGGGACAGGGGGCGGTCAGCCCCAGCATTTT. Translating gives CASSPGTGGGQPQHF. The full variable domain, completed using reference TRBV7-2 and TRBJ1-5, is GAGVSQSPSNKVTEKGKDVELRCDPISGHTALYWYRQSLGQGLEFLIYFQGNSAPDKSGLPSDRFSAERTGGSVSTLTIQRTQQEDSAVYLCASSPGTGGGQPQHFGDGTRLSIL.

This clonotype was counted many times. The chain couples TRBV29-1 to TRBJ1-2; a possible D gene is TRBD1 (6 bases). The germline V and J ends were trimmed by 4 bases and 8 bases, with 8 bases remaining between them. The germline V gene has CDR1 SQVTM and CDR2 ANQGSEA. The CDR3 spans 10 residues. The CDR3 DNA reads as TGCAGCGTTGTGGGGGGCGGCTACACCTTC. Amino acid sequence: CSVVGGGYTF.

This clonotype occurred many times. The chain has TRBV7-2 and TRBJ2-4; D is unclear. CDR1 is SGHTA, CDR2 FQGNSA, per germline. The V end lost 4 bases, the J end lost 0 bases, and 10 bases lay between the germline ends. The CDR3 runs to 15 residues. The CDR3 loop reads CASSSDGPAKNIQYF. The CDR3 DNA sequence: TGTGCCAGCAGCTCGGATGGCCCAGCCAAAAACATTCAGTACTTC.

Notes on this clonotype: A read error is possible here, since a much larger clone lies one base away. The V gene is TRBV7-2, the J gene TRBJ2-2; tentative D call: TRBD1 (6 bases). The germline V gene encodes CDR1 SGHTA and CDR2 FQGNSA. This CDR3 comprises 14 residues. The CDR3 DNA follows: TGTGCCAGCAGCTTTAGGGGGAACAGCGGGGAGCTGTTTTTT. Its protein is CASSFRGNSGELFF.

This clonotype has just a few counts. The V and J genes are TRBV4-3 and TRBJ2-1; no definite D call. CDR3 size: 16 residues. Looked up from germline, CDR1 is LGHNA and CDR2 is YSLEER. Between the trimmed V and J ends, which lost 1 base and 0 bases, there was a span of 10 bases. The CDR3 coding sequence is TGCGCCAGCAGCCAAGTACGGAGCAGCTCCTACAATGAGCAGTTCTTC. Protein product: CASSQVRSSSYNEQFF.

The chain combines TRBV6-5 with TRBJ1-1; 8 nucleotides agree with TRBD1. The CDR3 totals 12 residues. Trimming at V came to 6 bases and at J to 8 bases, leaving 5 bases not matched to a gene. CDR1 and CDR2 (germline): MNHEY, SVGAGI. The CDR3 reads CASRPTGGEAFF. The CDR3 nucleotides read TGTGCCAGCAGGCCCACAGGGGGGGAAGCTTTCTTT.

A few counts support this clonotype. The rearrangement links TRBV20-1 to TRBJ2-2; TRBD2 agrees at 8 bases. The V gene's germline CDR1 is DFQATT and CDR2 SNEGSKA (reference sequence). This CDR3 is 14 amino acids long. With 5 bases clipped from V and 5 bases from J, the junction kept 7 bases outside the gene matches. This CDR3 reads CSALDSGVTGELFF. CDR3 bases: TGCAGTGCTCTGGATAGCGGGGTAACCGGGGAGCTGTTTTTT.

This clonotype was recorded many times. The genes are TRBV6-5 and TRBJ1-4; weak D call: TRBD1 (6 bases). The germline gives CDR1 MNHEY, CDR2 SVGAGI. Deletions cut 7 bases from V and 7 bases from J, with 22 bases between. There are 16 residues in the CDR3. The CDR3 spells CASTPGGGRGAEKLFF. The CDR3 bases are TGTGCCAGCACCCCCGGTGGGGGCCGCGGAGCTGAAAAACTGTTTTTT.

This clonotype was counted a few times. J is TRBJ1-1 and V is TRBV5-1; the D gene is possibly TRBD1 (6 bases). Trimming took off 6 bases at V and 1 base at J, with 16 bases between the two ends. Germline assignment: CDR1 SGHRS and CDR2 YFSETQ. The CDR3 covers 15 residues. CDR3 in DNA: TGCGCCAGCAAATCTGGGGGGGGCTCGAACACTGAAGCTTTCTTT. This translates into CASKSGGGSNTEAFF.

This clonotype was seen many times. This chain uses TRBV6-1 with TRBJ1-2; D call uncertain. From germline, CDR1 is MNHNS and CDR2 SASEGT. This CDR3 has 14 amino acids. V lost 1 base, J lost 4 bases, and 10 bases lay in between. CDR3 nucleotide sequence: TGTGCCAGCAGTGAAGGGTCAGAGTTCTATGGCTACACCTTC. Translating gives CASSEGSEFYGYTF.

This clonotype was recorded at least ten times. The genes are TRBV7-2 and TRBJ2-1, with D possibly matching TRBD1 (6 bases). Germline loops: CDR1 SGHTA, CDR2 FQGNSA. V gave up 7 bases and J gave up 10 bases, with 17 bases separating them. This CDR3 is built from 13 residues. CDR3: CASNPTGPGEQFF. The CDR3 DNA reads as TGTGCCAGCAACCCGACAGGCCCAGGGGAGCAGTTCTTC.

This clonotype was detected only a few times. For the CDR3, the DNA is TGTGCCAGCAGTTACTATGGGACACATCAGCCCCAGCATTTT. Encoded protein: CASSYYGTHQPQHF. The V gene is TRBV6-5, the J gene TRBJ1-5; weak D call: TRBD1 (6 bases). The CDR3 consists of 14 residues. Germline values: CDR1 MNHEY, CDR2 SVGAGI. V was cut by 1 base and J by 5 bases, with 9 bases left in between.

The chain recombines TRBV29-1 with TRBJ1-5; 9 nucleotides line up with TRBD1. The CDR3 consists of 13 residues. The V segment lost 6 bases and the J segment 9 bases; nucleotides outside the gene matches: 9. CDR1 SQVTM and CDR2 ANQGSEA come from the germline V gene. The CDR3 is CSVGTGKGSPQHF. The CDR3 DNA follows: TGCAGCGTAGGGACAGGGAAGGGATCGCCCCAGCATTTT.

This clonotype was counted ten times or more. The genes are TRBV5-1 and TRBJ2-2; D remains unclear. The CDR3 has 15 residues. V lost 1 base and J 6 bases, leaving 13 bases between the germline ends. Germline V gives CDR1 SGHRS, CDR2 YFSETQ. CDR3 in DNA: TGCGCCAGCAGCTTGAGCACCAGTTGGGCCGGGGAGCTGTTTTTT. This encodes CASSLSTSWAGELFF.

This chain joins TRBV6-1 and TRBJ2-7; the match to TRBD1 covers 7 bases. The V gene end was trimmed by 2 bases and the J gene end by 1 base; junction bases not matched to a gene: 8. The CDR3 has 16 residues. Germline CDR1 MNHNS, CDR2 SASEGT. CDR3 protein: CASSESWTGVSYEQYV. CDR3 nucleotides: TGTGCCAGCAGTGAAAGCTGGACAGGTGTGTCCTACGAGCAGTACGTC.